The 11 T cell receptor beta chains listed next were all sequenced from one sample in a study of T cells in localized non-small cell lung cancer. Repertoires were generated with immunoSEQ multiplex PCR, while TCRdb's copy carries only in-frame clones and drops some. Counted here are about 33,000 clones, roughly 90% occurring once; the ten biggest clones make up about 3.9%. The sample here was peripheral blood, taken before any cancer treatment. These receptors were obtained from a man aged 40 to 75 with stage I lung adenocarcinoma.

The chain joins TRBV5-1 to TRBJ2-1; D is undetermined. This CDR3 spans 13 amino acids. Trimming removed 0 bases at V and 8 bases at J, with 9 bases between. CDR1 is SGHRS and CDR2 is YFSETQ in the germline V gene. CDR3 sequence (DNA): TGCGCCAGCAGCTTGGGATCCCAGTATGAGCAGTTCTTC. It yields the protein CASSLGSQYEQFF.

The chain employs TRBV30 and TRBJ2-7, with 9 bases fitting TRBD1. This CDR3 comprises 14 residues. The germline V gene encodes CDR1 GTSNPN and CDR2 SVGIG (reference sequence). V dropped 3 bases and J dropped 4; count of bases not matched to a gene: 7. The CDR3 sequence: CAWRKTGGKYEQYF. The CDR3 DNA sequence: TGTGCCTGGAGAAAGACAGGGGGAAAATACGAGCAGTACTTC.

The CDR3 DNA sequence: TGCGCCAGCAGCCCCGGCCCGGTCGGCGGAGTCTCCTACGAGCAGTACTTC. It codes for CASSPGPVGGVSYEQYF. The chain joins TRBV4-1 to TRBJ2-7, with unresolved D. Looked up from germline, CDR1 is MGHRA and CDR2 is YSYEKL. The CDR3 loop spans 17 amino acids. V was pared by 4 bases and J by 0 bases, with 19 bases between.

The count of this clone is one. The V call is TRBV20-1, the J call TRBJ1-1; possibly TRBD1 for D (5 bases). CDR1 and CDR2 (germline): DFQATT, SNEGSKA (reference sequence). Trimming left V 3 bases short and J 4 bases short, with 6 bases between. The CDR3 covers 11 residues. This CDR3 is CSARGVTEAFF. CDR3 coding DNA: TGCAGTGCTAGGGGGGTCACTGAAGCTTTCTTT.

This chain joins TRBV5-1 and TRBJ2-7; D could derive from TRBD1 or TRBD2 (5 bases each). CDR3 length: 14 amino acids. Trimming shortened V by 6 bases and J by 6 bases, and 19 bases separated the two germline ends. Germline V CDR1 and CDR2: SGHRS, YFSETQ. CDR3 residues: CASNEVPGTSEQYF. CDR3 bases: TGCGCCAGCAACGAGGTACCAGGGACCAGCGAGCAGTACTTC.

The chain carries TRBV19 and TRBJ2-1; D gene uncertain. V gave up 9 bases and J gave up 12 bases, with 18 bases separating them. Germline assignment: CDR1 LNHDA and CDR2 SQIVND (reference sequence). This CDR3 is 12 amino acids long. The CDR3 is CASQDRSFGQFF. Written as DNA, the CDR3 is TGTGCCAGCCAAGATCGAAGTTTTGGGCAGTTCTTC. The variable domain in full, completed from reference TRBV19 and TRBJ2-1, reads DGGITQSPKYLFRKEGQNVTLSCEQNLNHDAMYWYRQDPGQGLRLIYYSQIVNDFQKGDIAEGYSVSREKKESFPLTVTSAQKNPTAFYLCASQDRSFGQFFGPGTRLTVL.

V usage is TRBV5-1 and J usage is TRBJ2-6, with a possible D match to TRBD2 (5 bases). V lost 4 bases and J lost 0, with 11 bases in between. The CDR3 sequence is 16 residues long. Germline V gives CDR1 SGHRS, CDR2 YFSETQ. CDR3 sequence: CASSLLGSSGANVLTF. The DNA of the CDR3 is TGCGCCAGCAGCCTACTGGGGAGCTCTGGGGCCAACGTCCTGACTTTC.

The chain joins TRBV10-3 to TRBJ1-2, with D unclear. V lost 3 bases and J lost 4, with 15 bases in between. Germline CDR1 is ENHRY and CDR2 is SYGVKD. This CDR3 is built from 15 residues. CDR3 in amino acids: CAISDAEGDPYGYTF. In nucleotides, the CDR3 is TGTGCCATCAGTGATGCGGAGGGAGATCCCTATGGCTACACCTTC.

This clone came up once. One end of the junction does not line up with germline, which may come from a read error. J is TRBJ1-2 and V is TRBV19, with 7 positions matching TRBD1. The CDR3 extends over 14 amino acids. The germline V gene encodes CDR1 LNHDA and CDR2 SQIVND (reference sequence). This chain's CDR3 is CASSMKTGTATGAF. CDR3 coding DNA: TGTGCCAGTAGTATGAAGACCGGGACAGCCACCGGGGCCTTC.

The rearrangement joins TRBV27 to TRBJ2-2; unclear D gene. Between the trimmed V and J ends, which lost 5 bases and 6 bases, there was a span of 13 bases. Germline V lookup: CDR1 MNHEY, CDR2 SMNVEV (reference sequence). The CDR3 is 14 amino acids. The CDR3 DNA reads TGTGCCAGCAGTGCATTTGTAAGCCCCGGGGAGCTGTTTTTT. Encoded protein: CASSAFVSPGELFF.

V is TRBV6-6 and J is TRBJ2-3; D ambiguous. The CDR3 length is 14 residues. V gave up 2 bases and J gave up 2 bases, with 8 bases separating them. The germline gives CDR1 MNHNY, CDR2 SVGAGI (reference sequence). The DNA for the CDR3 is TGTGCCAGCAGTTACGGGAAGCCCACAGATACGCAGTATTTT. Translating gives CASSYGKPTDTQYF.